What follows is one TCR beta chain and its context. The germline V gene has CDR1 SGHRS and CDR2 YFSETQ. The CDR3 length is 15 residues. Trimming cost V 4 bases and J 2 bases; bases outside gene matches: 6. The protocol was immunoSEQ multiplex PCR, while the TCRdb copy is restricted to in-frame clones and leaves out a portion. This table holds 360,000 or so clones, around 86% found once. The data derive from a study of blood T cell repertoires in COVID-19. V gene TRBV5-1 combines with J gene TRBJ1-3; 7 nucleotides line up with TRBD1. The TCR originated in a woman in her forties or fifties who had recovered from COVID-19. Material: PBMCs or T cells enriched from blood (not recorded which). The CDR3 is CASSPTQGTGNTIYF. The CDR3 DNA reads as TGCGCCAGCAGCCCTACACAGGGGACTGGAAACACCATATATTTT.